This is a list of T cell receptor beta chains from one sample in a study of OX40 agonist ivuxolimab in advanced cancers. Measured with immunoSEQ multiplex PCR; TCRdb has only the in-frame clones, and not every one. The sample yields about 120,000 clones, 85% to 90% seen once. Sequencing was performed on CD4+ or CD8+ T cells sorted from blood, taken in a trial of the OX40 agonist ivuxolimab. The receptors derive from an adult with an advanced solid tumor such as melanoma, head and neck, liver or kidney cancer. The CDR3 runs from the conserved cysteine through the conserved F or W. A D gene is named only where the DNA matches it firmly. Some rows have no size entry. The others give once, few or many, or a class for an expanded clone.

>NA|TRBV6-1|TRBJ2-6|NA
CASSDRGQASGANVLTF
TGTGCCAGCAGTGACCGGGGTCAAGCCTCTGGGGCCAACGTCCTGACTTTC
>NA|TRBV30|TRBJ1-4|NA
CAWGDRRNNEKLFF
TGTGCCTGGGGTGACAGGCGGAATAATGAAAAACTGTTTTTT
>TRBD1|TRBV5-1|TRBJ1-2|few
CASSSGQGLDGYTF
TGCGCCAGCAGCTCCGGACAGGGTTTGGACGGCTACACCTTC
>NA|TRBV27|TRBJ2-1|NA
CASSRGPGAGATKIGEQFF
TGTGCCAGCAGCCGAGGACCGGGGGCGGGGGCGACAAAGATCGGTGAGCAGTTCTTC
>NA|TRBV7-3|TRBJ1-2|NA
CASSLEPQGYYGYTF
TGTGCCAGCAGCTTAGAGCCACAGGGCTATTATGGCTACACCTTC
>NA|TRBV7-8|TRBJ2-5|NA
CASSLGGRETQYF
TGTGCCAGCAGCTTAGGAGGGAGGGAGACCCAGTACTTC
>TRBD2|TRBV5-5|TRBJ2-3|NA
CATSPRTSSTDTQYF
TGTGCCACCAGCCCCAGGACTAGCAGCACAGATACGCAGTATTTT
>NA|TRBV6-4|TRBJ1-5|NA
CASSVGPVTPQHF
TGTGCCAGCAGTGTGGGACCTGTCACACCCCAGCATTTT
>NA|TRBV28|TRBJ2-5|NA
CASAGLETQYF
TGTGCCAGCGCTGGGCTGGAGACCCAGTACTTC
>NA|TRBV6-5|TRBJ1-2|NA
CASSYTPEKGYGYTF
TGTGCCAGCAGTTACACGCCGGAGAAGGGCTATGGCTACACCTTC
>TRBD2|TRBV18|TRBJ2-5|NA
CASSPARSGGASEETQYF
TGTGCCAGCTCACCCGCTCGAAGCGGGGGGGCCTCCGAAGAGACCCAGTACTTC
>NA|TRBV20-1|TRBJ1-1|NA
CSAGENTEAFF
TGCAGTGCTGGAGAAAACACTGAAGCTTTCTTT
>NA|TRBV9|TRBJ2-7|NA
CASSETGSSYEQYF
TGTGCCAGCAGCGAGACAGGCAGCTCCTACGAGCAGTACTTC
>TRBD1|TRBV6-5|TRBJ2-7|once
CASSYLDRAYEQYF
TGTGCCAGCAGTTACTTGGACAGGGCCTACGAGCAGTACTTC
>NA|TRBV7-2|TRBJ2-7|NA
CASSFLREQYF
TGTGCCAGCAGCTTTCTGCGGGAGCAGTACTTC
>TRBD1|TRBV7-2|TRBJ1-2|NA
CASSLAQGYGYTF
TGTGCCAGCAGCTTAGCACAGGGGTATGGCTACACCTTC
>TRBD2|TRBV18|TRBJ2-2|NA
CASPWEGMSGELFF
TGTGCCAGCCCCTGGGAGGGGATGTCCGGGGAGCTGTTTTTT
>NA|TRBV11-2|TRBJ2-3|NA
CASSLWGGTVTDTQYF
TGTGCCAGCAGCTTGTGGGGCGGGACAGTCACAGATACGCAGTATTTT
>NA|TRBV7-9|TRBJ1-6|NA
CASRGSYNSPLHF
TGTGCCAGCAGGGGCTCCTATAATTCACCCCTCCACTTT
>NA|TRBV7-2|TRBJ2-5|NA
CASSFIAGGETQYF
TGTGCCAGCAGCTTTATAGCCGGGGGAGAGACCCAGTACTTC
>TRBD2|TRBV6-5|TRBJ2-7|NA
CASSYSGGGSYEQYF
TGTGCCAGCAGTTATAGTGGGGGGGGCTCCTACGAGCAGTACTTC
>NA|TRBV5-6|TRBJ1-6|NA
CASSLEGPGDNSPLHF
TGTGCCAGCAGCTTGGAGGGACCCGGGGATAATTCACCCCTCCACTTT
>NA|TRBV7-3|TRBJ2-3|once
CASSRGPSSHTQYF
TGTGCCAGCAGCCGGGGACCGTCGTCTCATACGCAGTATTTT